This T cell receptor beta chain was captured in a study of blood T cell repertoires in COVID-19. About the research overall: COVID-19 samples collected from the United States, Italy and Spain covered acute and convalescent phases.

Germline assignment: CDR1 MNHNS and CDR2 SASEGT. This CDR3 has 15 residues. V was pared by 2 bases and J by 4 bases, with 3 bases of the junction left unmatched. Per the original data handling: Using reference gene primer amplification, nucleated cell counts were estimated. Measured with immunoSEQ multiplex PCR; TCRdb has only the in-frame clones, and not every one. D and trimming come from the DNA, and the V and J calls and clone size come from that table. Here the sample spans 68,000 or so clones, 75% to 95% being singletons. Patients from Seattle were sampled longitudinally, starting during active infection.

The material sequenced was peripheral blood. This clonotype was sampled from a man between 40 and 49 years old with COVID-19, enrolled during active disease. The chain employs TRBV6-1 and TRBJ2-3, with 10 bases fitting TRBD2. The CDR3 reads CASSEKLAGADTQYF. The CDR3 bases are TGTGCCAGCAGTGAAAAGCTAGCGGGGGCAGATACGCAGTATTTT.